This T cell receptor (beta chain) was profiled in a study of T cell repertoires in ileal Crohn's disease. Study in general: All patients had surgery for stricturing (approximately 60%) or penetrating (around 40%) disease.

Germline V gene lookup returns CDR1 PRHDT and CDR2 FYEKMQ (reference sequence). CDR3 length equals 19 residues. With 2 bases clipped from V and 0 bases from J, the junction kept 11 bases outside the gene matches. Patients were adults with ileal or ileocolonic Crohn's disease needing resection. Sequenced by immunoSEQ multiplex PCR; TCRdb stores in-frame clones only, minus some. The sample comprises roughly 15,000 clones, roughly 80% of which are singletons, and 4% to 4.5% rests with the top ten. The chain couples TRBV13 to TRBJ2-3, with 10 bases matching TRBD2. The origin of this receptor is an adult with Crohn's disease. Sequenced material: ileal tissue. In DNA, the CDR3 is TGTGCCAGCAGCTTATCTAGCGGGAGTTTTTTTACTAGCACAGATACGCAGTATTTT. Translating gives CASSLSSGSFFTSTDTQYF.